This TCR beta chain was sequenced during a study of identical twins. Broader study findings: In drawing conclusions, the study used cross-sectional statistical analysis and did not follow the same donors.

Notes on this clonotype: Antigen specificity is unknown.

The germline gives CDR1 DFQATT, CDR2 SNEGSKA (reference sequence). The V and J ends lost 6 bases and 2 bases respectively, with 17 bases between them. This CDR3 comprises 14 residues. TCRdb called the 5' RACE reads again in MiXCR, with one record for every CDR3 protein. Among some 710,000 distinct CDR3 sequences listed, 6% to 6.5% were seen once. The genes are TRBV20-1 and TRBJ2-7; D perhaps matches TRBD1 (5 bases). Sequencing was carried out using naive T cells sorted from blood. This sequence originates from a man between 18 and 29 years old in good health. This chain's CDR3 is CSAPRSGSPYEQYF. The CDR3 DNA reads as TGCAGTGCCCCCAGGTCAGGGTCCCCCTACGAGCAGTACTTC.